This TCR beta chain was captured by sequencing in a study of CD8+ T cells in alopecia areata. General observations from the study: Among the cells sequenced in scalp samples are also the resident alphabeta T cells of normal skin. Especially in alopecia totalis/universalis, lesional scalp showed greater clonality than normal scalp did. Mice gave a clearer picture of TCR sharing than patients did, possibly for HLA-related reasons. In scalp and blood during tofacitinib, many expanded lesional clones persisted.

RNA extraction was followed by reverse transcription into cDNA, which acted as the sequencing template. Libraries were prepared by immunoSEQ multiplex PCR; TCRdb keeps only in-frame clonotypes and omits some of them. The table records over 150,000 clones, 45% to 75% of them present only once. As concerns this clone: The antigen remains undetermined.

As to treatment: oral pan-JAK inhibitor, 5-10 mg twice daily. The TCR originated in a human donor with alopecia areata. The sample here was CD4+ T cells sorted from blood, taken at week 4, from a patient treated with tofacitinib.

The CDR3 sequence: CASSGQSTDTQYF. DNA for the CDR3: TGTGCCAGTAGTGGACAGAGCACAGATACGCAGTATTTT. The chain is built from TRBV19 and TRBJ2-3; D is possibly TRBD1 (6 bases). Germline V gene sequence: CDR1 LNHDA, CDR2 SQIVND (reference sequence). V was pared by 5 bases and J by 0 bases, with 6 bases between. This CDR3 comprises 13 residues.